The source of this T cell receptor beta chain is a study of blood T cell repertoires in COVID-19. Study context: COVID-19 samples collected from the United States, Italy and Spain covered acute and convalescent phases.

From germline, CDR1 is LNHDA and CDR2 SQIVND (reference sequence). This CDR3 region has 15 residues. V was trimmed by 3 bases and J by 1 base, leaving 9 bases between them. TCRdb's table, derived via immunoSEQ multiplex PCR, lists solely in-frame clones and lacks some. The table lists approximately 300,000 clones, roughly 85% of them singletons, with around 1.8% in the top ten. The chain carries TRBV19 and TRBJ1-4; possible D gene TRBD1, 5 bases. The clonotype originates from a woman between 25 and 40 years old who had been exposed to COVID-19. Sample: PBMCs or T cells enriched from blood (not recorded which). The CDR3 DNA sequence: TGTGCCAGTAGTATCCAGGGAAAAACTAATGAAAAACTGTTTTTT. Amino acids: CASSIQGKTNEKLFF.